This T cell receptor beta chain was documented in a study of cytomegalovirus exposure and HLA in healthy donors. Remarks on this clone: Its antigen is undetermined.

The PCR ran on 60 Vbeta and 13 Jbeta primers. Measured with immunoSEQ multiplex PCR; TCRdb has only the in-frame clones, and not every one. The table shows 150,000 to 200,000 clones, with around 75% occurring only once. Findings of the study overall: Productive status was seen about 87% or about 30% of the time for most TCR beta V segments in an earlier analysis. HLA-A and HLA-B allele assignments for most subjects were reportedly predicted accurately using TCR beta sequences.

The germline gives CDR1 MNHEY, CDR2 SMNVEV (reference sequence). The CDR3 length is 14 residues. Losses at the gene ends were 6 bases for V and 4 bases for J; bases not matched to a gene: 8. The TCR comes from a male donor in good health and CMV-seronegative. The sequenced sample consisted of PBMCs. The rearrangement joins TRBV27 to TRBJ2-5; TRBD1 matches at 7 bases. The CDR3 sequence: CASRTIGTAETQYF. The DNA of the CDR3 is TGTGCCAGCAGAACAATCGGGACAGCAGAGACCCAGTACTTC.